The rows below give T cell receptor beta chains drawn from one sample of a study of cytomegalovirus exposure and HLA in healthy donors. Profiling relied on immunoSEQ multiplex PCR, and the TCRdb table lists in-frame clones only, not all of them. The data show over 150,000 clones, with 75% to 90% seen just once and approximately 4.5% held by the top ten. The sequencing sample was made of PBMCs. Every receptor here comes from a man in his thirties or forties in good health and CMV-seronegative. The CDR3 runs from the conserved cysteine through the conserved F or W. D genes are given only for firm matches. The listing skips clone size in some rows; elsewhere it reads once, few, many or a size class.

TRBV25-1,TRBJ2-3,.,.,TGTGCCAGCTCACAGGGCAGAAAGAGCACAGATACGCAGTATTTT,CASSQGRKSTDTQYF
TRBV5-4,TRBJ2-7,few,.,TGTGCCAGCAGCTTGGACGGGGGTTCCTACGAGCAGTACTTC,CASSLDGGSYEQYF
TRBV10-3,TRBJ2-1,.,.,TGTGCCATCAGTGCCTCGTTAGCCCGGGATGAGCAGTTCTTC,CAISASLARDEQFF
TRBV29-1,TRBJ1-2,.,TRBD1,TGCAGCGTTGTTCCCCGACAGGGTAGCTATGGCTACACCTTC,CSVVPRQGSYGYTF
TRBV19,TRBJ1-1,.,.,TGTGCCAGTAGCTTGGGGGGTATGAACACTGAAGCTTTCTTT,CASSLGGMNTEAFF
TRBV6-5,TRBJ2-7,.,TRBD1,TGTGCCAGCGCCCAAGGGGGCTTCGTCGAGCAGTACTTC,CASAQGGFVEQYF
TRBV27,TRBJ2-1,.,.,TGTGCCAGCAGTTTGAGAGGGGAGGAACAGTTCTTC,CASSLRGEEQFF
TRBV2,TRBJ2-1,.,TRBD1,TGTGCCAGCAGACGGACAGGCCCTTACAATGAGCAGTTCTTC,CASRRTGPYNEQFF
TRBV13,TRBJ1-2,few,TRBD1,TGTGCCAGCAGCACAGGGACAGAGACTAACTATGGCTACACCTTC,CASSTGTETNYGYTF
TRBV5-1,TRBJ1-2,.,.,TGCGCCAGCAGCTTGGGAGGCCGGGAGAACTATGGCTACACCTTC,CASSLGGRENYGYTF
TRBV18,TRBJ1-6,.,.,TGTGCCAGCTCGCGGCCAGGGAATAATTCACCCCTCCACTTT,CASSRPGNNSPLHF
TRBV28,TRBJ2-7,.,.,TGTGCCAGCAGTTCCTACAGGGGGACTATCTCCTACGAGCAGTACTTC,CASSSYRGTISYEQYF
TRBV6-5,TRBJ1-6,.,TRBD1,TGTGCCAGCAGCCGGGACAGGCGAGTATCACCCCTCCACTTT,CASSRDRRVSPLHF
TRBV6-1,TRBJ2-1,few,.,TGTGCCAGCAGTGAAGTGGGCGCTTTCTACAATGAGCAGTTCTTC,CASSEVGAFYNEQFF
TRBV28,TRBJ2-7,.,TRBD1,TGTGCCAGCAGTTTAAGGGGGACAGGGCCAAACTACGAGCAGTACTTC,CASSLRGTGPNYEQYF
TRBV28,TRBJ1-4,.,.,TGTGCCAGCAGTTTGGTTCAGATTAATGAAAAACTGTTTTTT,CASSLVQINEKLFF
TRBV5-6,TRBJ2-7,.,TRBD1,TGTGCCAGCAGCGCGGACAGGGAGTACGAGCAGTACTTC,CASSADREYEQYF
TRBV7-6,TRBJ2-3,once,TRBD2,TGTGCCAGCAGTCGACCACTAGCGGGGCGGGGGGATACGCAGTATTTT,CASSRPLAGRGDTQYF
TRBV30,TRBJ2-7,.,TRBD1,TGTGCCTGGAGTGTACGAATCGGGACAGGCCCCTACGAGCAGTACTTC,CAWSVRIGTGPYEQYF
TRBV27,TRBJ2-7,.,.,TGTGCCAGCCTAGGCGCGGGGGAGCAGTACTTC,CASLGAGEQYF
TRBV2,TRBJ2-5,.,.,TGTGCCAGCACGAGAGCTACAGGGATCGGAGAGACCCAGTACTTC,CASTRATGIGETQYF
TRBV19,TRBJ2-7,.,TRBD2,TGTGCCAGTAGTTGGACTAGCGCGTCCGAGCAGTACTTC,CASSWTSASEQYF
TRBV13,TRBJ2-7,few,.,TGTGCCAGCAGCCCCGACAGCGACGAGCAGTACTTC,CASSPDSDEQYF
TRBV6-5,TRBJ2-7,.,TRBD2,TGTGCCAGCAGTTACTCGATAGTGGTGCGGGGGGGCGAGCAGTACTTC,CASSYSIVVRGGEQYF
TRBV13,TRBJ2-5,few,TRBD1,TGTGCCGGCAGCACTGCTCTAAGAGCCGGGACAGGGTCGGAAGAGACCCAGTACTTC,CAGSTALRAGTGSEETQYF
TRBV4-3,TRBJ2-1,.,TRBD1,TGCGCCAGCAGCCAAGCATACGGGACAGGCTACAATGAGCAGTTCTTC,CASSQAYGTGYNEQFF
TRBV15,TRBJ2-1,.,TRBD2,TGTGCCACCAGCCGAACCCTACCTTTTTCGGCGGGAGGGCCGAATGAGCAGTTCTTC,CATSRTLPFSAGGPNEQFF
TRBV5-6,TRBJ1-6,.,.,TGTGCCAGCAGCTGGGACACAGAGAATTCACCCCTCCACTTT,CASSWDTENSPLHF
TRBV12-1,TRBJ1-1,.,.,TGTGCCAGCAGCTGTATTACAGGGAAAGCTTTCTTT,CASSCITGKAFF
TRBV15,TRBJ2-7,.,TRBD2,TGTGCCACCAGCAGGGGACTAGCGGAAAGCTCCTACGAGCAGTACTTC,CATSRGLAESSYEQYF
TRBV6-1,TRBJ2-7,once,.,TGTGCCAGCAGCCCCGAGCGGATCCCCTACGAGCAGTACTTC,CASSPERIPYEQYF
TRBV27,TRBJ1-6,.,TRBD1,TGTGCCAGCAGTCTAAAGGGGGCCTCCTATAATTCACCCCTCCACTTT,CASSLKGASYNSPLHF
TRBV5-4,TRBJ1-3,.,.,TGTGCCAGCAGCACCCCAGGGGATGGAAACACCATATATTTT,CASSTPGDGNTIYF